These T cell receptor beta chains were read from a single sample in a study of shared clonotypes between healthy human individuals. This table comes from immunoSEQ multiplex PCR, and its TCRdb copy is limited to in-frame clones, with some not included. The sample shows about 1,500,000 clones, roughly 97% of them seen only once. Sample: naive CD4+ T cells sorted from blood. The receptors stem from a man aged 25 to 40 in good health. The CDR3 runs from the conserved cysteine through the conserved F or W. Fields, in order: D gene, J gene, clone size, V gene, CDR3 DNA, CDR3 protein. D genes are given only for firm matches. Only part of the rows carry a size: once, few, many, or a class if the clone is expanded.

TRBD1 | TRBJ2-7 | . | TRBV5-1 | TGCGCCAGCAGCTTGTACGGGACAGGGGGCTACGAGCAGTACTTC | CASSLYGTGGYEQYF
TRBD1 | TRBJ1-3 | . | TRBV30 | TGTGCCTGGAGGGGGACAGGGGCTGGAAACACCATATATTTT | CAWRGTGAGNTIYF
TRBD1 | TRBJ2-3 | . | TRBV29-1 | TGCAGCGTGGGCTGGACAGGGGGGGCAGATACGCAGTATTTT | CSVGWTGGADTQYF
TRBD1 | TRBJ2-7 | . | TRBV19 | TGTGCCAGTAGCACGGACCGGGACAGGGGTTTGTACGAGCAGTACTTC | CASSTDRDRGLYEQYF
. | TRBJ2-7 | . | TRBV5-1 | TGCGCCAGCAGTAGTTCTGGGGTTTACGAGCAGTACTTC | CASSSSGVYEQYF
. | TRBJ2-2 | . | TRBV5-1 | TGCGCCAGCAGCTTGGCCGTGGGAGCAGGAGCGAACACCGGGGAGCTGTTTTTT | CASSLAVGAGANTGELFF
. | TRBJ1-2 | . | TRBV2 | TGTGCCAGCAGTTCCGGACGAGCAGGCTATGGCTACACCTTC | CASSSGRAGYGYTF
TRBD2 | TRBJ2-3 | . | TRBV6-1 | TGTGCCAGCATACTAGCGGGAGTGTTAGATACGCAGTATTTT | CASILAGVLDTQYF
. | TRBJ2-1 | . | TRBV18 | TGTGCCAGCTCACTTTCCCAACAGGGCTGGGGCAATGAGCAGTTCTTC | CASSLSQQGWGNEQFF
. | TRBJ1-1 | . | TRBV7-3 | TGTGCCAGCAGCTTACGGGCAGTGAACACTGAAGCTTTCTTT | CASSLRAVNTEAFF
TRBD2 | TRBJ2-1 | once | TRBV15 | TGTGCCACCAGCAGGGGAGGACTAGCGGGGGCCTACAATGAGCAGTTCTTC | CATSRGGLAGAYNEQFF
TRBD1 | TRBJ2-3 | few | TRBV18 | TGTGCCAGCTCCCAGGGGGCAGCAGATACGCAGTATTTT | CASSQGAADTQYF
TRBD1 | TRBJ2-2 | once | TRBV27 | TGTGCCTCTAGGCAGGGGGCCTTTTTCGGGGAGCTGTTTTTT | CASRQGAFFGELFF
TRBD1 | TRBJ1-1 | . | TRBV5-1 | TGCGCCAGCAGCGAATTTGGCTGGGGACAGGGGAGTACTGAAGCTTTCTTT | CASSEFGWGQGSTEAFF
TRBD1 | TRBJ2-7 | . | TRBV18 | TGTGCCAGCTCACCGGGGACAGTTACCTACGAGCAGTACTTC | CASSPGTVTYEQYF
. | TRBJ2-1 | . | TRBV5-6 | TGTGCCAGCGGGAGGCCCAGGTTAAATGAGCAGTTCTTC | CASGRPRLNEQFF
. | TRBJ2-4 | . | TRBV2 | TGTGCCAGCAGTGACGGGAACCCCAAAAACATTCAGTACTTC | CASSDGNPKNIQYF
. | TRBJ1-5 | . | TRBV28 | TGTGCCAGCAGTTTTCGGGCGGGGGCAGGCAATCAGCCCCAGCATTTT | CASSFRAGAGNQPQHF
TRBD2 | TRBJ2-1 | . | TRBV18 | TGTGCCAGCTCACCGGCTAGCGGGTACAATGAGCAGTTCTTC | CASSPASGYNEQFF
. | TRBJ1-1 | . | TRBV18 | TGTGCCAGCTCAGAAGACAGGAGTCGGAACACTGAAGCTTTCTTT | CASSEDRSRNTEAFF
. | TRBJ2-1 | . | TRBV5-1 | TGCGCCAGCAGCTTGGAGCGGGTTAATGAGCAGTTCTTC | CASSLERVNEQFF
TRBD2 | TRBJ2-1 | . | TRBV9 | TGTGCCAGCAGCGTTACTAGCGGGAGTATTGAGCAGTTCTTC | CASSVTSGSIEQFF
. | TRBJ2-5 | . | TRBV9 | TGTGCCAGCAGCCCCAGGGCCCAGTACCAAGAGACCCAGTACTTC | CASSPRAQYQETQYF
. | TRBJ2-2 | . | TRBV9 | TGTGCCAGCAGCGTAGCTCTGTCGACCGGGGAGCTGTTTTTT | CASSVALSTGELFF
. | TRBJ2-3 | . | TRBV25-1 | TGTGCCAGCAGTGCATCATGGGGTCTAGGATACACAGATACGCAGTATTTT | CASSASWGLGYTDTQYF
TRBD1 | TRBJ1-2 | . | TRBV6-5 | TGTGCCAGCAGTCAGAGAAGCCAGGGGGCTTGGGGCTACACCTTC | CASSQRSQGAWGYTF